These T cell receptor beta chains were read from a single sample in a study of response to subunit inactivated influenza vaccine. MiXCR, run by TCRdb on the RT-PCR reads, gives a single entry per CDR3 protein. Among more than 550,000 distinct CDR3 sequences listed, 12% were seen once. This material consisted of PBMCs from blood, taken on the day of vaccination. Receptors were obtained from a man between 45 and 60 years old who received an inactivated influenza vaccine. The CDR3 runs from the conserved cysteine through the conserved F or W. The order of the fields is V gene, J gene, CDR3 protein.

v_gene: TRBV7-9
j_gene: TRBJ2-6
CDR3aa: CASSWTGGSGANVLTF

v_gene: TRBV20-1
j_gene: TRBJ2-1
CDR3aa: CSARASLAGGNYNEQFF

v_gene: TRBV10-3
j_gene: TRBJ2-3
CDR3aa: CATAQGHLSTDTQYF

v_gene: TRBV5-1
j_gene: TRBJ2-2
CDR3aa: CASSIRGANTGELFF

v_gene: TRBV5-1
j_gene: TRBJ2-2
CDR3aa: CASSLTTSVNTGELFF

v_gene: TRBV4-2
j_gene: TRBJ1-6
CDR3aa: CASSQAATAINSPLHF

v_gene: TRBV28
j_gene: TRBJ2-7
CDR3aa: CASSLVGSLNEQYF

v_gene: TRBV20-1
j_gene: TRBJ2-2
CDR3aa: CSARLLAGGNTGELSF

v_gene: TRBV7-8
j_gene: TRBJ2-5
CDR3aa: CASSFYRDRGETQYF

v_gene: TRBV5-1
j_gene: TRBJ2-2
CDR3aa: CASKGQADTGELFF

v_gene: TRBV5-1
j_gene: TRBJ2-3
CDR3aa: CASSAGQSTDTQYF

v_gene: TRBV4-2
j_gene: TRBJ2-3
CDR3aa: CASSQDRTSGTDTQYF

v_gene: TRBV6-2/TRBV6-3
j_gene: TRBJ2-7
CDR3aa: CASSPLAPGTGSYEQYF

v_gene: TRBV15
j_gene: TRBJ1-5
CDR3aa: CATSRDDREYQPQHF

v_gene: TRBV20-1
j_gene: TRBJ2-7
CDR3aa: CSADDRGDSYEQYF

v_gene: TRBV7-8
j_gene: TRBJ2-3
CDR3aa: CASSLPLVTQYF

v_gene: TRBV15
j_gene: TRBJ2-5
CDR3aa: CATSRDRTTARETQYF

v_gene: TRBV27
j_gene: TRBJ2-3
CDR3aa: CASREAGQTKSTDTQYF

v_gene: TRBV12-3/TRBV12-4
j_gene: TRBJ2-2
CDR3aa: CASSFLAAGELFF

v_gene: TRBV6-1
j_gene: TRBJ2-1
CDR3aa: CASSRGGGSSYNEQFF

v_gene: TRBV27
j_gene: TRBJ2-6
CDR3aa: CASSLLVAGANVLTF

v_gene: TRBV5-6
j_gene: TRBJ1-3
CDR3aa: CASSVLQGGSGNTIYF

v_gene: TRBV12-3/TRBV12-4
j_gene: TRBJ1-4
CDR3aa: CASSLLGTNEKLFF

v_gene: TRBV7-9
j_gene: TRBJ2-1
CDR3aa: CASTFTGTNNEQFF

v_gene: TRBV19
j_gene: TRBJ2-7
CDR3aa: CASSTWDRVHEQYF

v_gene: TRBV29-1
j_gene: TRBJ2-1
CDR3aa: CSAAGTGDNEQFF

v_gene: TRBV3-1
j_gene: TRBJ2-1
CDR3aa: CASRQAGSGQFF

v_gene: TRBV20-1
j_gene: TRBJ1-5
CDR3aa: CSARNSNQPQHF

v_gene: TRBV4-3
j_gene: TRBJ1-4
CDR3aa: CASSQDQGLGEKLFF

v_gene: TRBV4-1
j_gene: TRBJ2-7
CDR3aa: CASSHPGEQYF

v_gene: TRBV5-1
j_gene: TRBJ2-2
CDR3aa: CASSLRQGQNTGELFF

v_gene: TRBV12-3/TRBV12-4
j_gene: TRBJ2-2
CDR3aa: CASSQGLVITGELFF

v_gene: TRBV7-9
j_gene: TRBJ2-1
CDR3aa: CASSILAGGYNEQFF

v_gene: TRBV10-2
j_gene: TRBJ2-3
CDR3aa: CASKQAILFTDTQYF

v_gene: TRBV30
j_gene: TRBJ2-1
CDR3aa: CAWSVGSAGGGHEQFF

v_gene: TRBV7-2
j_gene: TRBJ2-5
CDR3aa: CASIFGIRVETQYF

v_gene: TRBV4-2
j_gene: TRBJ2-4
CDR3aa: CASSQDRGLAKNIQYF

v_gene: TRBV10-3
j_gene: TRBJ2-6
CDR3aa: CAIRASSGANVLTF

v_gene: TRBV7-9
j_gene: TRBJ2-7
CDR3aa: CASSSGQPKYEQYF

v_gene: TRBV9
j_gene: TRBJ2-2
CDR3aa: CASSPRAGPNTGELFF

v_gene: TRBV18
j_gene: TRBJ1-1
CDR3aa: CASSKNLNTEAFF

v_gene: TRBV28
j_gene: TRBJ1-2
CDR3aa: CASDPGNYGYTF

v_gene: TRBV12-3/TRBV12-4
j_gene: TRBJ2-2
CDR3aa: CASIKSGGVVTGELFF

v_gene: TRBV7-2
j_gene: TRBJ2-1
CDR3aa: CASSQSVKVEQFF

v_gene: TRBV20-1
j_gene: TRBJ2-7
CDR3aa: CSARAGRGGYEQYF

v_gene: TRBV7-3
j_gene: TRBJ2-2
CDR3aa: CASSPKTGGAGGELFF

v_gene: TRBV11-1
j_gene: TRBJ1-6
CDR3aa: CASSPGERGSSYNSPLHF

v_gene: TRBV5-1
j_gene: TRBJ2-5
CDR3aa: CASFDGTQETQYF

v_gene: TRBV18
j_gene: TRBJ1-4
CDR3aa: CASSPPTGLGEKLFF

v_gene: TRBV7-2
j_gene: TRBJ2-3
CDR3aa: CASSLALADTDTQYF